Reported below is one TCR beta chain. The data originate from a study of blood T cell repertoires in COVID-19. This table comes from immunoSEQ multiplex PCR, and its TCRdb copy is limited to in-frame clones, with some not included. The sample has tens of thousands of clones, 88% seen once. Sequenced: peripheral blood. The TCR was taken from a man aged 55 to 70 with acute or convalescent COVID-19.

The CDR3 region has the DNA TGTGCCAGCAGCTTGTCCCCCTCAGGGCACGAGGGCTACACCTTC. Its translation is CASSLSPSGHEGYTF. The chain combines TRBV5-5 with TRBJ1-2; tentatively, D is TRBD1 (5 bases). This CDR3 region has 15 residues. Trimming took 1 base from V and 8 from J, leaving 18 bases between them. The germline gives CDR1 SGHKS, CDR2 YYEKEE (reference sequence).